This TCR beta chain was retrieved from a study of identical twins. Unique molecular identifiers were present on the cDNA, which also gained a universal primer site by template switching. TCRdb re-called the 5' RACE reads with MiXCR, one entry per CDR3 protein. In the table there are around 680,000 distinct CDR3 sequences, approximately 9% of which are singletons. Overall study findings and caveats: The study reached conclusions through statistical analysis that was cross-sectional, not following the same donors.

This clonotype was found many times. Its antigen is not known. The CDR3 is 13 amino acids. The germline V gene has CDR1 MGHRA and CDR2 YSYEKL. The V and J ends lost 4 bases and 4 bases respectively, with 11 bases between them. This same sample was also taken into another study, of yellow fever vaccine responses in identical twins. That source adds: Vaccine-induced T cell responses in twins were reportedly observed to appear partly convergent, partly personalized.

The TCR originated in a woman aged 18-35 years in good health. The V gene is TRBV4-1, the J gene TRBJ2-7; D call uncertain. The specimen sequenced was PBMCs. In nucleotides, the CDR3 is TGCGCCAGCAGCCTCGAGACCAGGTACGAGCAGTACTTC. It translates to CASSLETRYEQYF.